The table lists the clone carrying this T cell receptor beta chain with a count of one. CDR3 length equals 13 residues. V was cut by 0 bases and J by 4 bases, with 5 bases left in between. The germline V gene has CDR1 SGDLS and CDR2 YYNGEE. Sequencing was performed with immunoSEQ multiplex PCR; in TCRdb, only in-frame clones are kept and a portion is missing. The sample lists 150,000 to 170,000 clones; more than 90% were seen once. The data derive from a study of T cell responses to AZD1222 COVID-19 vaccine. Study-level information: Combined were second doses at about 4 or about 12 weeks.

The sequence came from an adult in good health. This chain joins TRBV9 and TRBJ1-3, with no clear D. The material sequenced was peripheral blood, taken on day 0 of AZD1222 vaccination. The CDR3 here is CASSVEDGNTIYF. Written as DNA, the CDR3 is TGTGCCAGCAGCGTAGAGGACGGAAACACCATATATTTT.